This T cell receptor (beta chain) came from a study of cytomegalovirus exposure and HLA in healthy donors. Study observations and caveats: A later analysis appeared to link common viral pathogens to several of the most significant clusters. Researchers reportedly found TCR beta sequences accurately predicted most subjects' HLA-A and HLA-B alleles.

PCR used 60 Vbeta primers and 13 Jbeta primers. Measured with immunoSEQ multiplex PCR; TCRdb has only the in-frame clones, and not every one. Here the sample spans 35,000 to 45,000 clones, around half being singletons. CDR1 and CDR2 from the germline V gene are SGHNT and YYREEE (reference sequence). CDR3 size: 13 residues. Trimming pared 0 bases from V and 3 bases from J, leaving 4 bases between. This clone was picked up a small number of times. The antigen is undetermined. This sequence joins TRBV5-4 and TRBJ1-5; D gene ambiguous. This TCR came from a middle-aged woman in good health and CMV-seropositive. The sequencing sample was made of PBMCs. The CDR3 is CASSLGDNQPQHF. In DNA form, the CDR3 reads TGTGCCAGCAGCTTGGGCGACAATCAGCCCCAGCATTTT.